The next 3 T cell receptor beta chains were all read from a single sample in a study of OX40 agonist ivuxolimab in advanced cancers. Profiled with immunoSEQ multiplex PCR; TCRdb holds only in-frame clones, not every one. The sample lists 52,000 or so clones; approximately 82% were seen once. The sequencing used CD4+ or CD8+ T cells sorted from blood, collected in a trial of the OX40 agonist ivuxolimab. These TCRs come from an adult with an advanced solid tumor such as melanoma, head and neck, liver or kidney cancer.

J is TRBJ1-3 and V is TRBV6-1; D call uncertain. Trimming shortened V by 6 bases and J by 0 bases, and 12 bases separated the two germline ends. The CDR3 consists of 15 residues. The germline CDR1 and CDR2 sequences are MNHNS and SASEGT. The CDR3 reads CASRGRLSSGNTIYF. CDR3 bases: TGTGCCAGCAGAGGACGCCTTTCCTCTGGAAACACCATATATTTT.

The genes are TRBV28 and TRBJ1-4, with D tentatively TRBD1 (6 bases). The V end was cut by 7 bases, the J end by 7 bases, with 16 bases between. The germline V gene has CDR1 MDHEN and CDR2 SYDVKM. This CDR3 contains 14 residues. The CDR3 sequence is CASTPDSSPEKLFF. The CDR3 coding sequence is TGTGCCAGCACCCCGGACAGCAGTCCTGAAAAACTGTTTTTT.

The V gene is TRBV9, the J gene TRBJ2-5, with TRBD2 as a possible D gene (6 bases). The CDR3 covers 13 residues. Germline assignment: CDR1 SGDLS and CDR2 YYNGEE. V was pared by 0 bases and J by 4 bases, with 7 bases between. In DNA, the CDR3 is TGTGCCAGCAGCGTAGCCGGGGGAGAGACCCAGTACTTC. Translating it yields CASSVAGGETQYF. Full variable domain (rest looked up from reference TRBV9 and TRBJ2-5): DSGVTQTPKHLITATGQRVTLRCSPRSGDLSVYWYQQSLDQGLQFLIQYYNGEERAKGNILERFSAQQFPDLHSELNLSSLELGDSALYFCASSVAGGETQYFGPGTRLLVL.